These 14 T cell receptor beta chains share one sample of origin, sequenced in a study of metastatic and nonmetastatic thyroid tumors. Thyroid surgery took place with no prior treatment in any patient. TCRdb reassembled clones from the PCR reads with MiXCR. There are about 20,000 clones in the sample; approximately 30% occur only once, and around 14% lies in the top ten. Sequencing was performed on blood. The receptor set was obtained from a female donor with papillary thyroid cancer or a benign thyroid nodule (not recorded which). Some clones in this sample may be carry-over from other donors' samples.

The chain carries TRBV7-8 and TRBJ1-1; D remains unclear. The CDR3 totals 15 residues. V was trimmed by 7 bases and J by 0 bases, leaving 15 bases between them. Looked up from germline, CDR1 is SGHVS and CDR2 is FQNEAQ. The CDR3 DNA sequence: TGTGCCAGCATCCCGTCTTCGACACTGAACACTGAAGCTTTCTTT. Its protein product is CASIPSSTLNTEAFF.

This clone was counted only a few times. The V and J genes are TRBV6-4 and TRBJ2-5; the match to TRBD2 covers 8 bases. V lost 5 bases to trimming and J lost 0 bases; unmatched junction nucleotides: 11. The CDR3 totals 17 residues. CDR1 is MRHNA, CDR2 SNTAGT, per germline. The CDR3 loop is CASSSQFSGKNQETQYF. CDR3 nucleotides: TGTGCCAGCAGTTCTCAATTTAGCGGGAAGAACCAAGAGACCCAGTACTTC.

This clone was detected ten times or more. V gene TRBV28 combines with J gene TRBJ2-6; 9 positions agree with TRBD2. This CDR3 spans 16 amino acids. Trimming at V came to 4 bases and at J to 3 bases, leaving 4 bases not matched to a gene. Per germline, CDR1 MDHEN and CDR2 SYDVKM. The CDR3 sequence is CASSSLAGDGANVLTF. As DNA, the CDR3 is TGTGCCAGCAGTTCACTAGCGGGTGATGGGGCCAACGTCCTGACTTTC.

This clone was found many times. The chain is built from TRBV28 and TRBJ1-5, with D uncertain. V shed 8 bases and J shed 1 base, with 15 bases lying between them. From germline, CDR1 is MDHEN and CDR2 SYDVKM. The CDR3 has 15 amino acids. CDR3: CASQPGGLSNQPQHF. The CDR3 coding sequence is TGTGCCAGCCAACCCGGAGGCTTAAGCAATCAGCCCCAGCATTTT.

The gene calls are TRBV20-1 and TRBJ1-2, with 8 bases matching TRBD1. J lost 3 bases, V lost 5 bases, and 5 bases had no gene match. The V gene's germline CDR1 is DFQATT and CDR2 SNEGSKA (reference sequence). The CDR3 sequence is 13 residues long. The CDR3 DNA sequence: TGCAGTGCTCCGGACAGGGCGGACTATGGCTACACCTTC. This sequence encodes CSAPDRADYGYTF.

The chain has TRBV20-1 and TRBJ2-5, with 9 bases identical to TRBD2. Germline-derived CDR1 and CDR2 are DFQATT and SNEGSKA (reference sequence). The CDR3 spans 15 residues. V gave up 2 bases and J gave up 4 bases; unmatched junction bases: 8. CDR3 DNA sequence: TGCAGTGCTAGAAATAGCGGGAGAGGGCGAGAGACCCAGTACTTC. Protein: CSARNSGRGRETQYF.

This chain uses TRBV4-3 with TRBJ2-7; D assignment may be TRBD1 or TRBD2 (5 bases each). Trimming took 0 bases from V and 2 from J, leaving 8 bases between them. This CDR3 spans 14 amino acids. The germline V gene has CDR1 LGHNA and CDR2 YSLEER. CDR3 residues: CASSQDRDAYEQYF. CDR3 DNA: TGCGCCAGCAGCCAAGACAGGGACGCCTACGAGCAGTACTTC.

In this sample, this clone turned up many times. The chain joins TRBV6-1 to TRBJ2-1, with D possibly being TRBD2 (6 bases). The V end lost 8 bases, the J end lost 8 bases, and 13 bases lay between the germline ends. The CDR3 has 12 residues. CDR1 and CDR2 from the germline V gene are MNHNS and SASEGT. CDR3 loop: CASVTWGDEQFF. The CDR3, as DNA: TGTGCCAGCGTTACCTGGGGGGATGAGCAGTTCTTC.

This clone was found many times. V gene TRBV7-9 combines with J gene TRBJ1-1; tentative D call: TRBD1 (5 bases). V shed 0 bases and J shed 6 bases, with 8 bases lying between them. Germline V gives CDR1 SEHNR, CDR2 FQNEAQ (reference sequence). This CDR3 comprises 13 residues. The CDR3 bases are TGTGCCAGCAGCTTAGCGAGGGACGCTGAAGCTTTCTTT. This translates into CASSLARDAEAFF.

This clone has a count of ten or more. The gene calls are TRBV7-6 and TRBJ2-5; unclear D gene. Germline-derived CDR1 and CDR2 are SGHVS and FNYEAQ. The ends were cut back, 1 base at V and 4 bases at J, with 10 bases in the middle. This CDR3 has 14 amino acids. The CDR3 is CASSLDSKGETQYF. The DNA of the CDR3 is TGTGCCAGCAGCTTAGACAGCAAAGGAGAGACCCAGTACTTC. Using reference TRBV7-6 and TRBJ2-5 for the parts outside the CDR3, the full variable domain is GAGVSQSPRYKVTKRGQDVALRCDPISGHVSLYWYRQALGQGPEFLTYFNYEAQQDKSGLPNDRFSAERPEGSISTLTIQRTEQRDSAMYRCASSLDSKGETQYFGPGTRLLVL.

V is TRBV28 and J is TRBJ1-1, with D tentatively TRBD1 (6 bases). Germline V gene sequence: CDR1 MDHEN, CDR2 SYDVKM. The CDR3 is 12 amino acids. V shed 8 bases and J shed 4 bases, with 11 bases lying between them. The CDR3 DNA is TGTGCCAGCGGACGAGGGGGCACTGAAGCTTTCTTT. It codes for CASGRGGTEAFF.

The rearrangement joins TRBV28 to TRBJ1-5; D remains ambiguous. The ends were cut back, 3 bases at V and 1 base at J, with 1 base in the middle. The CDR3 has 12 residues. Germline CDR1 reads MDHEN; CDR2 reads SYDVKM. Written as DNA, the CDR3 is TGTGCCAGCAGTTTCAGCAATCAGCCCCAGCATTTT. It is translated as CASSFSNQPQHF.

This clone came up a few times. Compared with germline, one end of the junction differs, possibly owing to a read error. The V gene is TRBV30, the J gene TRBJ1-5, with D possibly TRBD1 on 6 matching bases. The CDR3 spans 13 residues. Germline V gene lookup returns CDR1 GTSNPN and CDR2 SVGIG (reference sequence). In nucleotides, the CDR3 is TGTGCCTGGAGTCGCGGGGGCAATCGGCCCCAGCATTTT. Translating gives CAWSRGGNRPQHF.

This clone was seen a few times. The gene calls are TRBV6-2 or TRBV6-3 and TRBJ2-5; TRBD2 matches 10 bases. The J segment lost 5 bases and the V segment lost 5 bases, leaving 5 bases of the junction unmatched. The CDR3 covers 14 residues. CDR1 is MNHEY, CDR2 SVGEGT, per germline. CDR3 amino acids: CASSTGTSVETQYF. Here the CDR3 DNA reads TGTGCCAGCAGTACCGGGACTAGCGTTGAGACCCAGTACTTC.